This entry features one T cell receptor (beta chain) sequence. In the study's own analysis: Amplification from reference gene primers served as the basis for estimated nucleated cell counts. Assay: immunoSEQ multiplex PCR; the TCRdb copy retains only in-frame clones and omits some. Clonal size and the V and J genes are those of that table, whereas D and trimming came from the DNA. The sample shows around 99,000 clones, 89% of them seen only once. These data are taken from a study of blood T cell repertoires in COVID-19. Study background: T cells, B-cell-depleted T cells, or PBMCs provided the cDNA or gDNA that served as material.

CDR1 KGHSH and CDR2 LQKENI come from the germline V gene. The CDR3 spans 16 residues. Trimming shortened V by 3 bases and J by 1 base, and 13 bases separated the two germline ends. The sequenced material came from peripheral blood. The TCR was taken from a man between 40 and 49 years old with active or convalescent COVID-19. The chain carries TRBV18 and TRBJ1-5; D possibly corresponds to TRBD1 (6 bases). The CDR3 DNA follows: TGTGCCAGCTCACCCCCCGGGACATCGAGCAATCAGCCCCAGCATTTT. Translated: CASSPPGTSSNQPQHF.